These 10 T cell receptor beta chains originate from one sample sequenced in a study of shared clonotypes between healthy human individuals. Data came from immunoSEQ multiplex PCR; TCRdb stores just in-frame clones and leaves some out. The table has approximately 640,000 clones, about two thirds seen once. The source material was memory CD4+ T cells sorted from blood. Documented subset: CD45RA-negative fraction. Receptors were obtained from a woman in her twenties or thirties in good health.

The chain recombines TRBV19 with TRBJ1-2; D is possibly TRBD1 (6 bases). V lost 6 bases and J 0 bases, leaving 26 bases between the germline ends. The length of the CDR3 is 19 residues. Germline V gene lookup returns CDR1 LNHDA and CDR2 SQIVND (reference sequence). The CDR3 loop reads CASSQNRARGRATNYGYTF. CDR3 nucleotide sequence: TGTGCCAGTAGCCAAAACAGGGCAAGGGGGAGAGCAACTAACTATGGCTACACCTTC.

This clone appeared many times. The chain uses TRBV28 and TRBJ1-4; weak D call: TRBD1 (5 bases). CDR3 size: 12 residues. Looked up from germline, CDR1 is MDHEN and CDR2 is SYDVKM. The ends were cut back, 4 bases at V and 13 bases at J, with 13 bases in the middle. The CDR3 bases are TGTGCCAGCAGTTCGTCAACGGGACGACTGTTTTTT. This codes for CASSSSTGRLFF.

V usage is TRBV5-1 and J usage is TRBJ2-5; TRBD1 matches at 9 bases. From germline, CDR1 is SGHRS and CDR2 YFSETQ. The CDR3 totals 16 residues. The V gene end was trimmed by 4 bases and the J gene end by 5 bases; junction bases not matched to a gene: 12. This CDR3 is CASSLQGADNGETQYF. In nucleotides, the CDR3 is TGCGCCAGCAGCCTACAGGGGGCGGACAACGGGGAGACCCAGTACTTC.

This chain joins TRBV27 and TRBJ1-5; 8 bases align to TRBD1. V shed 2 bases and J 8 bases; nucleotides not matched to a gene: 2. The CDR3 covers 13 residues. The germline V gene encodes CDR1 MNHEY and CDR2 SMNVEV (reference sequence). This CDR3 is CASSLKQGEPQHF. In DNA form, the CDR3 reads TGTGCCAGCAGTTTAAAACAGGGGGAGCCCCAGCATTTT.

This sequence joins TRBV5-4 and TRBJ2-7, with 10 nucleotides matching TRBD2. After removal of 4 bases from V and 4 bases from J, the junction contained 11 bases not matched to a gene. The CDR3 loop spans 16 amino acids. CDR1 and CDR2 from the germline V gene are SGHNT and YYREEE (reference sequence). CDR3 sequence reads: CASSPMSGRANYEQYF. As DNA, the CDR3 is TGTGCCAGCAGCCCTATGAGCGGGAGGGCTAATTACGAGCAGTACTTC. The variable domain in full, with the rest retrieved from reference TRBV5-4 and TRBJ2-7, is ETGVTQSPTHLIKTRGQQVTLRCSSQSGHNTVSWYQQALGQGPQFIFQYYREEENGRGNFPPRFSGLQFPNYSSELNVNALELDDSALYLCASSPMSGRANYEQYFGPGTRLTVT.

This rearrangement joins TRBV5-4 to TRBJ2-1; D might be TRBD2 (6 bases). Germline CDR1 and CDR2: SGHNT and YYREEE (reference sequence). The CDR3 is made up of 16 amino acids. V was cut by 2 bases and J by 2 bases, with 14 bases left in between. DNA of the CDR3: TGTGCCAGCAGCTTTAAGGGCGCGGGGCCCTACAATGAGCAGTTCTTC. This codes for CASSFKGAGPYNEQFF.

This clone was counted between two and nine times. The CDR3 sequence is CASSSGTYSGNTIYF. The CDR3 DNA sequence: TGTGCCAGCAGCTCCGGGACATACTCTGGAAACACCATATATTTT. The chain couples TRBV11-3 to TRBJ1-3; a weak D match, TRBD1 (6 bases). The V end lost 4 bases, the J end lost 0 bases, and 10 bases lay between the germline ends. Germline values: CDR1 SGHNT, CDR2 YENEEA. This CDR3 has 15 residues.

The genes are TRBV15 and TRBJ1-4, with no clear D. This CDR3 region has 16 residues. Per germline, CDR1 LNHNV and CDR2 YYDKDF (reference sequence). The V end lost 5 bases, the J end lost 8 bases, and 21 bases lay between the germline ends. CDR3 residues: CATSPPHGRNREKLFF. The DNA for the CDR3 is TGTGCCACCAGCCCCCCCCATGGGAGAAATCGAGAAAAACTGTTTTTT. Supplemented by reference TRBV15 and TRBJ1-4, the full variable domain reads DAMVIQNPRYQVTQFGKPVTLSCSQTLNHNVMYWYQQKSSQAPKLLFHYYDKDFNNEADTPDNFQSRRPNTSFCFLDIRSPGLGDTAMYLCATSPPHGRNREKLFFGSGTQLSVL.

This rearrangement joins TRBV5-1 to TRBJ2-1; D tentatively fits TRBD1 or TRBD2 (5 bases each). This CDR3 spans 15 amino acids. CDR1 SGHRS and CDR2 YFSETQ come from the germline V gene. V was clipped by 0 bases and J by 6 bases, with 13 bases between them. The CDR3 protein is CASSLVRDPSNEQFF. The DNA for the CDR3 is TGCGCCAGCAGCTTGGTAAGGGACCCTAGCAATGAGCAGTTCTTC.

This chain joins TRBV7-9 and TRBJ1-1; possibly TRBD1 for D (6 bases). The CDR3 runs 13 residues. Germline lookup yields CDR1 SEHNR and CDR2 FQNEAQ (reference sequence). Trimming stripped 5 bases from V and 4 bases from J, with 11 bases between. This CDR3 reads CASSIQGGTEAFF. CDR3 coding DNA: TGTGCCAGCAGCATACAGGGAGGCACTGAAGCTTTCTTT.